The 19 T cell receptor beta chains below all came from one sample that was sequenced in a study of beta chain features in type 1 diabetes. For these TCRs, the target antigens are not known. The authors reverse transcribed all of the isolated RNA, so sequencing captured expressed TCRB transcripts. Libraries were prepared by immunoSEQ multiplex PCR; TCRdb keeps only in-frame clonotypes and omits some of them. Of around 140,000 clones in the sample, around 9% were seen once. Study-wide results and limits: There was a moderate but significant shortening of TCRB CDR3s in all four CD4+ subsets of Type 1 diabetes patients.

Sequencing was carried out using central memory CD4+ T cells from blood. Every receptor here comes from a man aged 25-45 years with type 1 diabetes.

DNA of the CDR3: TGTGCCACCAGCAGGGAGGGATACGAGCAGTACTTC. This codes for CATSREGYEQYF. The chain links TRBV15 to TRBJ2-7; weak D call: TRBD2 (6 bases). Germline lookup yields CDR1 LNHNV and CDR2 YYDKDF (reference sequence). The CDR3 consists of 12 residues. V was trimmed by 3 bases and J by 4 bases, leaving 7 bases between them.

The sample holds many counts of this clone. V is TRBV28 and J is TRBJ2-7; weak D call: TRBD1 (6 bases). Trimming left V 6 bases short and J 10 bases short, with 22 bases between. The germline CDR1 and CDR2 sequences are MDHEN and SYDVKM. CDR3 size: 14 residues. CDR3: CASSPGQRRREQYF. DNA of the CDR3: TGTGCCAGCAGCCCGGGACAACGCCGCCGGGAACAGTACTTC.

This clone was seen a handful of times. The CDR3 nucleotides are TGTGCCAGCAGTGGTGGTCAGGGGTCGGACGAGCAGTACTTC. Translation: CASSGGQGSDEQYF. The genes are TRBV2 and TRBJ2-7; perhaps TRBD1 as D (6 bases). V lost 4 bases to trimming and J lost 5 bases, with 15 bases between them. Germline lookup yields CDR1 SNHLY and CDR2 FYNNEI. This CDR3 has 14 amino acids.

This clone was observed a handful of times. The CDR3 DNA follows: TGTGCCAGCAGTCCCCGGGATTTCTATGGCTACACCTTC. It translates to CASSPRDFYGYTF. This rearrangement joins TRBV27 to TRBJ1-2; D uncertain. V was clipped by 5 bases and J by 4 bases, with 11 bases between them. Germline CDR1 is MNHEY and CDR2 is SMNVEV (reference sequence). The CDR3 is made up of 13 amino acids.

There are a few counts of this clone. The V and J genes are TRBV18 and TRBJ1-1; 8 positions agree with TRBD1. The CDR3 covers 14 residues. Trimming at V came to 4 bases and at J to 3 bases, leaving 4 bases not matched to a gene. Germline V gives CDR1 KGHSH, CDR2 LQKENI. The CDR3 DNA reads as TGTGCCAGCTCACTGACAGGGGTGGACACTGAAGCTTTCTTT. Amino acid sequence: CASSLTGVDTEAFF.

The V call is TRBV27, the J call TRBJ2-5; 8 bases fit TRBD2. The J call may be wrong; the DNA end is better matched by TRBJ2-7. The V gene's germline CDR1 is MNHEY and CDR2 SMNVEV (reference sequence). The length of the CDR3 is 14 residues. CDR3 residues: CASRGGSSSYEQYF. DNA of the CDR3: TGTGCCAGCCGCGGGGGGTCGAGCTCCTACGAGCAGTACTTC.

This clone has only a few counts. The V call is TRBV7-8, the J call TRBJ2-3, with 8 bases that match TRBD2. V shed 0 bases and J 4 bases; nucleotides not matched to a gene: 6. The CDR3 is made up of 16 amino acids. Germline values: CDR1 SGHVS, CDR2 FQNEAQ. The CDR3 region is CASSLARGASSDTQYF. Here the CDR3 DNA reads TGTGCCAGCAGCTTAGCGCGGGGGGCAAGTTCAGATACGCAGTATTTT.

The rearrangement joins TRBV4-1 to TRBJ2-3; 11 bases are shared with TRBD2. CDR1 is MGHRA and CDR2 is YSYEKL in the germline V gene. After removal of 1 base from V and 2 bases from J, the junction contained 2 bases not matched to a gene. CDR3 length: 16 amino acids. The CDR3 DNA reads as TGCGCCAGCAGCCAAGGACTAGCGGGGCTCACAGATACGCAGTATTTT. Its protein product is CASSQGLAGLTDTQYF.

The chain is built from TRBV9 and TRBJ2-7; the match to TRBD1 covers 9 bases. J lost 2 bases, V lost 4 bases, and 7 bases had no gene match. Germline CDR1 SGDLS, CDR2 YYNGEE. There are 15 residues in the CDR3. The CDR3 DNA follows: TGTGCCAGCAGCCTCCGGGACAGGGTAACCTACGAGCAGTACTTC. This encodes CASSLRDRVTYEQYF.

This clone was detected a few times. CDR3 sequence reads: CASSQKRPGQGAYEQYF. The CDR3 region has the DNA TGTGCCAGCAGTCAAAAAAGACCGGGACAGGGAGCTTACGAGCAGTACTTC. This chain connects TRBV2 to TRBJ2-7; TRBD1 aligns across 9 bases. Germline CDR1 is SNHLY and CDR2 is FYNNEI. The CDR3 sequence is 17 residues long. V shed 5 bases, J shed 4 bases, and the junction held 15 bases outside the gene matches.

V and J are TRBV7-8 and TRBJ2-5, with a possible D match to TRBD1 (6 bases). Trimming took off 7 bases at V and 5 bases at J, with 20 bases between the two ends. Germline CDR1 SGHVS, CDR2 FQNEAQ. The CDR3 covers 15 residues. DNA of the CDR3: TGTGCCAGCACCATTGGGCAGGGGATCGCGGAGACCCAGTACTTC. Translation gives CASTIGQGIAETQYF.

This clone was seen a handful of times. The chain is built from TRBV29-1 and TRBJ2-1; weak D call: TRBD2 (6 bases). The CDR3 is made up of 15 amino acids. The germline V gene has CDR1 SQVTM and CDR2 ANQGSEA. V dropped 0 bases and J dropped 7 bases, with 16 bases sitting between them. This CDR3 reads CSVEDKRAPSNEQFF. The CDR3 DNA reads as TGCAGCGTTGAAGACAAGCGGGCCCCGTCTAATGAGCAGTTCTTC.

The chain couples TRBV2 to TRBJ1-2; no clear D gene. Trimming cost V 0 bases and J 4 bases, with 9 bases left between them. The V gene's germline CDR1 is SNHLY and CDR2 FYNNEI. The CDR3 length is 14 residues. The CDR3 protein is CASSEAGDIYGYTF. The CDR3 DNA follows: TGTGCCAGCAGTGAAGCCGGGGATATCTATGGCTACACCTTC.

This chain connects TRBV11-2 to TRBJ2-7; 9 bases match TRBD1. The CDR3 has 15 residues. V gave up 6 bases and J gave up 6 bases; unmatched junction bases: 12. Germline V gene sequence: CDR1 SGHAT, CDR2 FQNNGV. The CDR3 DNA reads as TGTGCCAGCAGTCCCCGTCCGGGACAGGGATCCGAGCAGTACTTC. Its protein product is CASSPRPGQGSEQYF.

In its sample, this clone was seen a few times. Other nucleotide sequences from this sample produce the same CDR3. The CDR3 DNA reads as TGTGCCAGCAGTTACAGCAGGACAGGGGATTCACCCCTCCACTTT. Protein product: CASSYSRTGDSPLHF. The V and J genes are TRBV6-5 and TRBJ1-6; 9 positions match TRBD1. Germline trimming cut 2 bases from V and 8 bases from J; bases unmatched to any gene: 4. Germline V gene lookup returns CDR1 MNHEY and CDR2 SVGAGI. This CDR3 has 15 residues.

This clone has more than one count but fewer than ten. V usage is TRBV5-5 and J usage is TRBJ1-6, with 7 bases that match TRBD1. Germline CDR1 SGHKS, CDR2 YYEKEE (reference sequence). This CDR3 is 17 amino acids long. V was pared by 6 bases and J by 0 bases, with 9 bases of the junction left unmatched. The CDR3 here is CASNSRQGNSYNSPLHF. CDR3 sequence (DNA): TGTGCCAGCAACTCACGACAGGGAAACTCCTATAATTCACCCCTCCACTTT.

The J gene is TRBJ2-7, the V gene TRBV20-1; D is unresolved. The germline V gene encodes CDR1 DFQATT and CDR2 SNEGSKA (reference sequence). Trimming left V 4 bases short and J 4 bases short, with 5 bases between. The CDR3 extends over 10 amino acids. CDR3 region: CSANSYEQYF. The CDR3 nucleotides read TGCAGTGCTAATTCTTACGAGCAGTACTTC.

There are a few counts of this clone. The genes are TRBV20-1 and TRBJ2-1; the D is unclear. Trimming took off 1 base at V and 8 bases at J, with 6 bases between the two ends. There are 11 residues in the CDR3. Germline assignment: CDR1 DFQATT and CDR2 SNEGSKA (reference sequence). For the CDR3, the DNA is TGCAGTGCTAGAGGCGGCCATGAGCAGTTCTTC. This encodes CSARGGHEQFF.

This chain connects TRBV11-2 to TRBJ2-1; no clear D gene. Germline CDR1 and CDR2: SGHAT and FQNNGV. V was cut by 5 bases and J by 9 bases, with 14 bases left in between. The CDR3 spans 13 residues. The CDR3 region is CASSETPFTEQFF. The DNA of the CDR3 is TGTGCCAGCAGCGAAACACCGTTCACTGAGCAGTTCTTC.